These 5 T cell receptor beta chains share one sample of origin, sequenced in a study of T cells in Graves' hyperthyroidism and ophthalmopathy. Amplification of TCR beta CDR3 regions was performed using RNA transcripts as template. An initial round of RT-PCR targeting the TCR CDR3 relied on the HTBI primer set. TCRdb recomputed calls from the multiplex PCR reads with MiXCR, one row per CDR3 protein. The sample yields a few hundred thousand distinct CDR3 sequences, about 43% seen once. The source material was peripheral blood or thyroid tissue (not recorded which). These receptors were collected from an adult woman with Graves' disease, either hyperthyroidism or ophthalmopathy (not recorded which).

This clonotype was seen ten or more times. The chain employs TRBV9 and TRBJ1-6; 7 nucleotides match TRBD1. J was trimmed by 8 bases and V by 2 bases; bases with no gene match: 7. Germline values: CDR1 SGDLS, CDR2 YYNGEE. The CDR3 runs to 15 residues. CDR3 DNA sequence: TGTGCCAGCAGCGTGAAGGGGGCTCAGGATTCACCCCTCCACTTT. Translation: CASSVKGAQDSPLHF.

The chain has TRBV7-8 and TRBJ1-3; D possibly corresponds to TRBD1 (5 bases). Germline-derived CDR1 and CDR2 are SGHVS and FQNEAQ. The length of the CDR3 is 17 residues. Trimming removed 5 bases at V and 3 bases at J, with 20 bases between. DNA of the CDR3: TGTGCCAGCAGCCGCCGGGCTTCAGGGATCCTTGGAAACACCATATATTTT. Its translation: CASSRRASGILGNTIYF. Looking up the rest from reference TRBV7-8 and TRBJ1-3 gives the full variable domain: GAGVSQSPRYKVAKRGQDVALRCDPISGHVSLFWYQQALGQGPEFLTYFQNEAQLDKSGLPSDRFFAERPEGSVSTLKIQRTQQEDSAVYLCASSRRASGILGNTIYFGEGSWLTVV.

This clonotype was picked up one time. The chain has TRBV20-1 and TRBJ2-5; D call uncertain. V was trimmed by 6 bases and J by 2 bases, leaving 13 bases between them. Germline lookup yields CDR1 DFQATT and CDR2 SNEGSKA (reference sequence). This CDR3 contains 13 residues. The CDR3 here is CSAVKDQQETQYF. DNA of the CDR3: TGCAGTGCGGTCAAGGACCAACAAGAGACCCAGTACTTC.

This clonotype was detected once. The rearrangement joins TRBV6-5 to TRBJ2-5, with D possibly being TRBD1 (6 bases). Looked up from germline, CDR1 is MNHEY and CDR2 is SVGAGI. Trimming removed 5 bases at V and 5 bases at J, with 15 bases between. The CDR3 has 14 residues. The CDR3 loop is CASSKEVQGETQYF. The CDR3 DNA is TGTGCCAGCAGTAAGGAGGTCCAGGGGGAGACCCAGTACTTC.

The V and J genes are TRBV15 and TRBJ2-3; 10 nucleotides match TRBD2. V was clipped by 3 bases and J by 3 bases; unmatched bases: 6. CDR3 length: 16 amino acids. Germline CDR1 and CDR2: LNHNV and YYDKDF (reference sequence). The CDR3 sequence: CATSSPAGGLTDTQYF. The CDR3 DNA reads TGTGCCACCAGCAGCCCAGCGGGAGGGCTAACAGATACGCAGTATTTT. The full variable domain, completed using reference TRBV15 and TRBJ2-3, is DAMVIQNPRYQVTQFGKPVTLSCSQTLNHNVMYWYQQKSSQAPKLLFHYYDKDFNNEADTPDNFQSRRPNTSFCFLDIRSPGLGDTAMYLCATSSPAGGLTDTQYFGPGTRLTVL.